This T cell receptor beta chain originates from a study of blood T cell repertoires in COVID-19. Across the whole study: Acute and convalescent COVID-19 specimens originated in the United States, Italy and Spain. The analysed material was cDNA or gDNA that came from T cells, B-cell-depleted T cells, or PBMCs.

The repertoire was sequenced with immunoSEQ multiplex PCR; TCRdb's copy has only in-frame clones and lacks some. The profile covers hundreds of thousands of clones, with roughly 85% appearing a single time and around 7.8% taken by the ten largest. The CDR3 sequence is 13 residues long. From germline, CDR1 is SGHVS and CDR2 FQNEAQ. V dropped 1 base and J dropped 9 bases, with 12 bases sitting between them. Input material: peripheral blood. The rearrangement joins TRBV7-8 to TRBJ1-1; tentative D call: TRBD1 (5 bases). The TCR originated in a human donor in a cohort sampled during active COVID-19. The CDR3 is CASSLEDIKKAFF. DNA for the CDR3: TGTGCCAGCAGCTTAGAGGACATTAAAAAAGCTTTCTTT.